This entry lists 21 T cell receptor beta chains sequenced from one sample in a study of blood T cells in healthy people across ages. Together with a sample-barcoded 5' primer, a J-beta primer mix was included in a second PCR lasting 7 to 11 cycles. TCRdb passed the 5' RACE reads through MiXCR, listing each CDR3 protein once. The repertoire holds fewer than 2 million distinct CDR3 sequences, approximately 40% seen once, with approximately 22% in the top ten. Sequencing input: blood. The receptor source for this set is a human donor in good health.

A few counts support this clonotype. This chain joins TRBV7-9 and TRBJ2-5, with D tentatively TRBD2 (5 bases). This CDR3 is 14 amino acids long. Trimming left V 1 base short and J 4 bases short, with 10 bases between. The germline CDR1 and CDR2 sequences are SEHNR and FQNEAQ (reference sequence). The CDR3 nucleotides read TGTGCCAGCAGCTTAGGAGGGTTTAGAGAGACCCAGTACTTC. Protein: CASSLGGFRETQYF.

The chain employs TRBV20-1 and TRBJ2-7; 8 nucleotides align to TRBD1. Germline assignment: CDR1 DFQATT and CDR2 SNEGSKA (reference sequence). The CDR3 consists of 13 residues. The CDR3 sequence: CIDLGTGVYEQYF. In DNA form, the CDR3 reads TGCATAGACCTGGGGACAGGAGTCTACGAGCAGTACTTC.

The chain recombines TRBV5-1 with TRBJ2-7, with D unclear. The germline V gene has CDR1 SGHRS and CDR2 YFSETQ. The CDR3 runs to 14 residues. Between the trimmed V and J ends, which lost 0 bases and 3 bases, there was a span of 10 bases. The CDR3 region is CASSLEGHDYEQYF. CDR3 in DNA: TGCGCCAGCAGCTTGGAAGGCCATGACTACGAGCAGTACTTC.

The V and J genes are TRBV5-1 and TRBJ2-7; 13 positions match TRBD2. The germline CDR1 and CDR2 sequences are SGHRS and YFSETQ. The V and J ends lost 4 bases and 4 bases, in that order; junction bases with no gene match: 5. CDR3 length: 15 residues. As DNA, the CDR3 is TGCGCCAGCAGCGATGGGACTAGCGGGGTATACGAGCAGTACTTC. As protein: CASSDGTSGVYEQYF.

This clonotype was seen more than once but under ten times. This chain links TRBV5-5 with TRBJ1-4; the D is unclear. The CDR3 totals 12 residues. V shed 2 bases and J shed 7 bases, with 6 bases lying between them. Germline CDR1 SGHKS, CDR2 YYEKEE (reference sequence). DNA of the CDR3: TGTGCCAGCAGCTTTGTCGGTGAAAAACTGTTTTTT. Protein sequence: CASSFVGEKLFF.

This clonotype showed up just a few times. The chain uses TRBV29-1 and TRBJ2-4; 9 bases fit TRBD1. The ends lost 7 bases at V and 8 bases at J; junction bases unmatched: 12. Germline CDR1 reads SQVTM; CDR2 reads ANQGSEA. The CDR3 runs 14 residues. The CDR3 nucleotides read TGCAGCGCCACAGGGGGCGGCCACCAGGACATTCAGTACTTC. Translated, it gives CSATGGGHQDIQYF.

V and J are TRBV6-1 and TRBJ2-7; D may correspond to TRBD1 or TRBD2 (5 bases each). Germline-derived CDR1 and CDR2 are MNHNS and SASEGT. The V and J ends lost 3 bases and 2 bases respectively, with 14 bases between them. The length of the CDR3 is 15 residues. The CDR3 loop is CASSDEWDGAYEQYF. The CDR3, as DNA: TGTGCCAGCAGTGATGAATGGGACGGCGCCTACGAGCAGTACTTC.

This clonotype was detected only a few times. The V and J genes are TRBV28 and TRBJ1-5, with D maybe TRBD1 (5 bases). The CDR3 is made up of 15 amino acids. The V end lost 5 bases, the J end lost 9 bases, and 20 bases lay between the germline ends. Germline CDR1 is MDHEN and CDR2 is SYDVKM. CDR3 loop: CASSALGTKALPQHF. The CDR3 coding sequence is TGTGCCAGCAGTGCTCTCGGGACTAAGGCGTTGCCCCAGCATTTT. Using reference TRBV28 and TRBJ1-5 for the parts outside the CDR3, the full variable domain is DVKVTQSSRYLVKRTGEKVFLECVQDMDHENMFWYRQDPGLGLRLIYFSYDVKMKEKGDIPEGYSVSREKKERFSLILESASTNQTSMYLCASSALGTKALPQHFGDGTRLSIL.

This clonotype was counted once. The chain employs TRBV3-1 and TRBJ1-2, with D unresolved. The CDR3 extends over 14 amino acids. Germline CDR1 and CDR2: LGHDT and YNNKEL (reference sequence). The V gene lost 4 bases and the J gene lost 4 bases, with 13 bases spanning the gap. This CDR3 is CASSLGPTFYGYTF. The CDR3 nucleotides read TGTGCCAGCAGCCTAGGCCCGACGTTCTATGGCTACACCTTC.

In regard to this clonotype: A much more abundant neighbour one base away suggests this may be a read error. The rearrangement uses TRBV6-1 and TRBJ2-5, with TRBD2 identical over 10 bases. Looked up from germline, CDR1 is MNHNS and CDR2 is SASEGT. V was pared by 4 bases and J by 11 bases, with 10 bases of the junction left unmatched. The CDR3 loop spans 14 amino acids. The CDR3 spells CASSAYSGGSWQYF. The DNA for the CDR3 is TGTGCCAGCAGTGCCTATAGCGGGGGGTCGTGGCAGTACTTC.

The rearrangement uses TRBV7-2 and TRBJ1-4; perhaps TRBD1 as D (6 bases). V lost 2 bases and J lost 8, with 9 bases in between. The CDR3 covers 13 residues. CDR1 is SGHTA and CDR2 is FQGNSA in the germline V gene. CDR3 sequence (DNA): TGTGCCAGCAGCTTACCAGGGGTGGAAAAACTGTTTTTT. It specifies CASSLPGVEKLFF.

The gene calls are TRBV4-3 and TRBJ1-1, with D uncertain. The ends were cut back, 4 bases at V and 0 bases at J, with 12 bases in the middle. The CDR3 extends over 15 amino acids. Germline CDR1 reads LGHNA; CDR2 reads YSLEER. CDR3 DNA: TGCGCCAGCAGCCGCCAACGGGGAATGAACACTGAAGCTTTCTTT. It specifies CASSRQRGMNTEAFF.

The chain carries TRBV28 and TRBJ1-1, with TRBD1 matching 9 bases. Germline CDR1 reads MDHEN; CDR2 reads SYDVKM. V gave up 9 bases and J gave up 11 bases; unmatched junction bases: 7. The CDR3 consists of 11 residues. The CDR3 loop reads CASRGTGSAFF. Written as DNA, the CDR3 is TGTGCCAGTCGAGGGACAGGGTCTGCTTTCTTT.

J is TRBJ2-4 and V is TRBV28; D is unclear. V lost 2 bases, J lost 0 bases, and 5 bases lay in between. CDR3 size: 14 residues. CDR1 MDHEN and CDR2 SYDVKM come from the germline V gene. The CDR3 sequence is CASSLDLAKNIQYF. The CDR3 bases are TGTGCCAGCAGTTTAGATCTAGCCAAAAACATTCAGTACTTC.

This clonotype came up a few times. The chain recombines TRBV4-3 with TRBJ1-1; 7 bases fit TRBD1. Germline V gene data show CDR1 as LGHNA and CDR2 as YSLEER. V lost 4 bases and J lost 2; bases outside the gene matches: 10. There are 16 residues in the CDR3. The DNA of the CDR3 is TGCGCCAGCAGCCGGCGACAGGGAGGGACCAACACTGAAGCTTTCTTT. Protein product: CASSRRQGGTNTEAFF.

A few counts support this clonotype. V is TRBV12-3 or TRBV12-4 and J is TRBJ1-2; D might be TRBD1 (5 bases). V was clipped by 6 bases and J by 7 bases, with 21 bases between them. This CDR3 is 15 amino acids long. The CDR3 coding sequence is TGTGCCAGCAGCCCAGCGGACGGGGGAGGTGGTGGCTACACCTTC. Encoded protein: CASSPADGGGGGYTF.

The count of this clonotype is one. The chain uses TRBV11-2 and TRBJ2-1; D is perhaps TRBD1 (6 bases). The germline V gene has CDR1 SGHAT and CDR2 FQNNGV. The germline V and J ends were trimmed by 3 bases and 10 bases, with 13 bases remaining between them. The CDR3 sequence is 13 residues long. This CDR3 is CASSFLWGHEQFF. The DNA for the CDR3 is TGTGCCAGCAGCTTTTTATGGGGGCACGAGCAGTTCTTC.

This clonotype was found a few times. This rearrangement joins TRBV5-5 to TRBJ2-5; D may correspond to TRBD1 or TRBD2 (5 bases each). The CDR3 spans 14 residues. Germline loops: CDR1 SGHKS, CDR2 YYEKEE (reference sequence). Trimming removed 4 bases from V and 11 bases from J, with 21 bases in between. CDR3: CASSPPGPSVRQYF. The CDR3 DNA reads as TGTGCCAGCAGCCCACCGGGACCCAGTGTGCGGCAGTACTTC.

This chain joins TRBV5-6 and TRBJ1-2; D unresolved. CDR3 length: 13 residues. Trimming shortened V by 0 bases and J by 7 bases, and 10 bases separated the two germline ends. In germline, CDR1 is SGHDT, CDR2 YYEEEE. This CDR3 is CASSLDSMGGYTF. Written as DNA, the CDR3 is TGTGCCAGCAGCTTGGACAGTATGGGTGGCTACACCTTC.

The V and J genes are TRBV5-5 and TRBJ2-4, with a possible D match to TRBD2 (5 bases). The better agreement between TRBJ2-7 and the DNA end casts doubt on the J call. The CDR3 spans 16 residues. In germline, CDR1 is SGHKS, CDR2 YYEKEE (reference sequence). The CDR3 protein is CASSPTINFSAGEQYF. In DNA, the CDR3 is TGTGCCAGCAGCCCGACTATAAACTTCTCTGCGGGCGAGCAGTACTTC.

The chain is built from TRBV28 and TRBJ1-1, with 8 nucleotides matching TRBD1. The germline CDR1 and CDR2 sequences are MDHEN and SYDVKM. Unmatched junction bases numbered 4, after V lost 1 base and J lost 0 bases. The CDR3 totals 16 residues. CDR3 nucleotide sequence: TGTGCCAGCAGTTTATTCGGCAGGGGGCTGAACACTGAAGCTTTCTTT. Encoded protein: CASSLFGRGLNTEAFF.